The present TCR beta chain was sequenced within a study of CD8 T cell repertoires and HIV-1 epitope variants. Study context: Controls included no peptide, Ebola AY9 epitope, and a CMV, EBV, flu pool.

Looked up from germline, CDR1 is SGDLS and CDR2 is YYNGEE. The CDR3 has 14 residues. Trimming removed 3 bases from V and 1 base from J, with 10 bases in between. Regarding this clone: Its specificity is unknown.

Profiled with immunoSEQ multiplex PCR; TCRdb holds only in-frame clones, not every one. The sample lists about 4,800 clones; 66% were seen once. The TCR was taken from a male donor with HIV. Sequenced: cultured CD8+ T cells derived from PBMCs. The V and J genes are TRBV9 and TRBJ1-1; D perhaps matches TRBD1 (5 bases). The DNA of the CDR3 is TGTGCCAGCAGCGGGCACACAGGGAACACTGAAGCTTTCTTT. This codes for CASSGHTGNTEAFF.